This record concerns one T cell receptor (beta chain) sequence. The CDR3 sequence is 15 residues long. CDR1 and CDR2 (germline): SGHVS, FQNEAQ. V was pared by 5 bases and J by 2 bases, with 5 bases of the junction left unmatched. This entry comes from a study of blood T cell repertoires in COVID-19. Sequencing used immunoSEQ multiplex PCR; TCRdb keeps in-frame clones, though not all of them. In the table there are just under 60,000 clones, less than 80% of which are singletons. This sequence joins TRBV7-8 and TRBJ1-2; 10 nucleotides agree with TRBD1. Sample: peripheral blood. The source is a human donor in a cohort sampled during active COVID-19. The CDR3: CASSDGTGVNYGYTF. The CDR3 DNA reads as TGTGCCAGCAGCGACGGGACAGGGGTGAACTATGGCTACACCTTC.